This TCR beta chain was recovered during a study of blood T cell repertoires in COVID-19. About the research overall: Samples came from the United States, Italy and Spain, spanning acute and convalescent COVID-19. PBMCs, B-cell-depleted T cells, or T cells were the source of the cDNA or gDNA that made up the material.

As handled by the study authors: How many nucleated cells were present was estimated from reference gene primer amplification. Here immunoSEQ multiplex PCR was the method, and the copy in TCRdb shows in-frame clones only, minus some. V and J calls and clone size are as listed in that table; D and trimming were resolved from the DNA. The sample has roughly 120,000 clones, about nine tenths seen once. CDR1 and CDR2 (germline): SGHRS, YFSETQ. The CDR3 covers 12 residues. Trimming removed 3 bases from V and 6 bases from J; junction bases left unmatched: 1. The chain is built from TRBV5-1 and TRBJ1-1; the match to TRBD1 covers 8 bases. Sequenced: peripheral blood. The sequence was collected from a man between 50 and 59 years old with active COVID-19. The CDR3 protein is CASSSDRAEAFF. The CDR3 DNA reads TGCGCCAGCAGCTCGGACAGGGCTGAAGCTTTCTTT.